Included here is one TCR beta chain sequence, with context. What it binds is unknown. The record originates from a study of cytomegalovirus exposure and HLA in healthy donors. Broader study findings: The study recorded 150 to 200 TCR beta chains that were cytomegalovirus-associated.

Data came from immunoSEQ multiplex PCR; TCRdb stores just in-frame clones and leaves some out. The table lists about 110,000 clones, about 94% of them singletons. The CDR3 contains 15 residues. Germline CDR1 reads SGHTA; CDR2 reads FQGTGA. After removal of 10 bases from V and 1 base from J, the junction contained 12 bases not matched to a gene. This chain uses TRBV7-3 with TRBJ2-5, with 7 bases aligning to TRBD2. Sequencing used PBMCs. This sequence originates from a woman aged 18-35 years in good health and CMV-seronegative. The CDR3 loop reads CATSLRDYSQETQYF. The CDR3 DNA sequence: TGTGCCACCTCACTCCGGGACTATTCCCAAGAGACCCAGTACTTC.